These T cell receptor beta chains were read from a single sample in a study of cytomegalovirus exposure and HLA in healthy donors. Data came from immunoSEQ multiplex PCR; TCRdb stores just in-frame clones and leaves some out. The repertoire table contains about 60,000 clones. Material: PBMCs. These receptors were obtained from a woman under 30 in good health and CMV-seronegative. Both conserved end residues are part of each CDR3. The D gene is left open where the match is weak.

D gene	CDR3 length	V gene	J gene	CDR3 protein	CDR3 DNA
NA	15	TRBV5-1	TRBJ1-4	CASSLGGQDNEKLFF	TGCGCCAGCAGCTTGGGAGGGCAGGATAATGAAAAACTGTTTTTT
TRBD1	14	TRBV6-4	TRBJ1-6	CASSEDRDNSPLHF	TGTGCCAGCAGTGAGGACAGGGATAATTCACCCCTCCACTTT
TRBD2	14	TRBV7-2	TRBJ2-7	CASSLVSGAYEQYF	TGTGCCAGCAGCTTAGTGAGCGGGGCCTACGAGCAGTACTTC
NA	11	TRBV20-1	TRBJ1-3	CSVHTGGTIYF	TGCAGTGTACACACCGGGGGGACCATATATTTT
NA	13	TRBV5-1	TRBJ2-5	CASTVAAQETQYF	TGCGCCAGCACGGTGGCGGCCCAAGAGACCCAGTACTTC
NA	14	TRBV2	TRBJ2-7	CASRVEREGVEQYF	TGTGCCAGCAGAGTCGAGAGAGAGGGCGTCGAGCAGTACTTC
NA	15	TRBV5-6	TRBJ2-1	CASSLYASRNNEQFF	TGTGCCAGCAGCTTGTACGCTAGCAGGAACAATGAGCAGTTCTTC
NA	14	TRBV9	TRBJ1-2	CASSVFAGANGYTF	TGTGCCAGCAGCGTATTCGCAGGGGCCAATGGCTACACCTTC
NA	15	TRBV11-3	TRBJ1-5	CASSQNGQTNQPQHF	TGTGCCAGCAGCCAAAACGGACAGACGAATCAGCCCCAGCATTTT
NA	14	TRBV5-4	TRBJ2-7	CASSQGGASYEQYF	TGTGCCAGCAGCCAGGGCGGAGCCTCCTACGAGCAGTACTTC
NA	15	TRBV27	TRBJ2-7	CASSLEEGAGYEQYF	TGTGCCAGCAGTTTAGAGGAGGGAGCAGGCTACGAGCAGTACTTC
NA	16	TRBV19	TRBJ2-4	CASSIGGRLAKNIQYF	TGTGCCAGTAGTATAGGGGGCAGGCTAGCCAAAAACATTCAGTACTTC
TRBD1	16	TRBV19	TRBJ1-5	CASSMWDREVYQPQHF	TGTGCCAGTAGTATGTGGGACAGGGAGGTCTATCAGCCCCAGCATTTT
NA	14	TRBV7-8	TRBJ2-3	CASSTDRYTDTQYF	TGTGCCAGCAGCACCGACAGGTACACAGATACGCAGTATTTT
TRBD1	13	TRBV6-1	TRBJ2-7	CASRVRDSYEQYF	TGTGCCAGCAGAGTAAGGGACAGTTACGAGCAGTACTTC
NA	14	TRBV7-9	TRBJ1-2	CASSLASGNYGYTF	TGTGCCAGCAGCTTAGCCTCGGGGAACTATGGCTACACCTTC
NA	14	TRBV2	TRBJ2-3	CASSDYRDTDTQYF	TGTGCCAGCAGTGATTACAGGGACACAGATACGCAGTATTTT
TRBD1	14	TRBV5-4	TRBJ1-2	CASSQSRQGGGYTF	TGTGCCAGCAGCCAATCAAGACAGGGTGGTGGCTACACCTTC
NA	13	TRBV6-1	TRBJ2-7	CASSEAELYEQYF	TGTGCCAGCAGTGAAGCGGAGCTCTACGAGCAGTACTTC
NA	14	TRBV5-1	TRBJ1-1	CASSLEWANTEAFF	TGCGCCAGCAGCTTGGAATGGGCGAACACTGAAGCTTTCTTT
NA	14	TRBV4-1	TRBJ1-5	CASSQEFSDQPQHF	TGCGCCAGCAGCCAAGAGTTCAGCGATCAGCCCCAGCATTTT
NA	15	TRBV18	TRBJ2-7	CASSPFPLRAHEQYF	TGTGCCAGCTCACCATTCCCCCTGAGGGCCCACGAGCAGTACTTC
NA	16	TRBV4-1	TRBJ1-2	CASSQDTTGGTYGYTF	TGCGCCAGCAGCCAAGATACAACAGGAGGGACCTATGGCTACACCTTC
NA	13	TRBV29-1	TRBJ2-5	CSVGTVHAETQYF	TGCAGCGTTGGGACAGTACATGCGGAGACCCAGTACTTC
TRBD2	15	TRBV4-2	TRBJ2-2	CASSQDPLAGGELFF	TGTGCCAGCAGCCAAGATCCACTAGCGGGCGGGGAGCTGTTTTTT
NA	15	TRBV5-1	TRBJ1-1	CASSPGRGKVTEAFF	TGCGCCAGCAGCCCTGGGAGGGGGAAGGTAACTGAAGCTTTCTTT
TRBD1	15	TRBV10-1	TRBJ1-1	CASSGGQGALTEAFF	TGCGCCAGCAGTGGGGGACAGGGGGCTCTCACTGAAGCTTTCTTT
TRBD1	16	TRBV7-2	TRBJ1-1	CASSLIEGGTGLEAFF	TGTGCCAGCAGCCTAATCGAGGGTGGGACAGGGTTGGAAGCTTTCTTT
TRBD2	16	TRBV19	TRBJ2-3	CASSSRLAGLADTQYF	TGTGCCAGTAGTTCCCGACTAGCAGGGTTGGCAGATACGCAGTATTTT
NA	11	TRBV10-1	TRBJ2-7	CASSEYNEQYF	TGCGCCAGCAGTGAGTACAACGAGCAGTACTTC
TRBD1	12	TRBV19	TRBJ1-1	CATSGGVTEAFF	TGTGCCACCTCAGGGGGCGTTACTGAAGCTTTCTTT